This record looks at one T cell receptor (beta chain) sequence and its context. Its antigen is undetermined. This sample was included in a study of cytomegalovirus exposure and HLA in healthy donors. Study-wide results and caveats: A later analysis reportedly found that, within productive TCRs, an Asian-associated ancestry cluster had fewer N-insertions than the mean observed across the approximately 670 donors. Analysis was carried out at a later point, and it linked a missense DCLRE1C variant to TCR beta V- and J-gene trimming.

Both 60 Vbeta primers and 13 Jbeta primers went into the PCR. Generated by immunoSEQ multiplex PCR, the TCRdb table keeps only in-frame clones and is missing some. The repertoire holds about 120,000 clones, about 72% seen once, with 4.5% to 5% in the top ten. Germline CDR1 reads SGHDN; CDR2 reads FVKESK. V shed 6 bases and J shed 10 bases, with 21 bases lying between them. The CDR3 sequence is 14 residues long. Each donor was healthy, and each was a bone marrow donor. Specimen: PBMCs. The rearrangement uses TRBV14 and TRBJ1-2; D perhaps matches TRBD1 (6 bases). The receptor's source is a man aged 45-60 years in good health and CMV-seropositive. CDR3 region: CASSQTGHPTSYTF. The DNA for the CDR3 is TGTGCCAGCAGTCAAACGGGACACCCCACTTCCTACACCTTC.